Following are 10 T cell receptor beta chains from one sample sequenced in a study of long-term antiretroviral therapy in people with HIV. An immunoSEQ assay, version v3.0, was performed at survey level. TCRdb's table, derived via immunoSEQ multiplex PCR, lists solely in-frame clones and lacks some. The sample records tens of thousands of clones, about 88% being singletons. Source: unsorted PBMCs, taken around 5 years before starting antiretroviral therapy. These receptors came from a man in his fifties or sixties with HIV.

As regards this clone: The junction differs from germline at one of its ends, possibly a read error. The rearrangement uses TRBV2 and TRBJ1-1; 7 bases match TRBD1. Germline lookup yields CDR1 SNHLY and CDR2 FYNNEI. CDR3 size: 15 residues. The CDR3 spells CANSWDRQMNTEAFF. Written as DNA, the CDR3 is TGTGCCAACAGTTGGGACAGACAAATGAACACTGAAGCTTTCTTT.

The gene calls are TRBV29-1 and TRBJ2-6; 7 nucleotides match TRBD2. The CDR3 sequence is 15 residues long. The germline V gene encodes CDR1 SQVTM and CDR2 ANQGSEA. The V segment lost 4 bases and the J segment 2 bases; nucleotides outside the gene matches: 5. CDR3 DNA: TGCAGCGTTGTGGGAGGGGTTGCTGGGGCCAACGTCCTGACTTTC. Translated, it gives CSVVGGVAGANVLTF.

This clone was seen only a few times. The J gene is TRBJ2-7, the V gene TRBV11-2; D ambiguous. Trimming took 0 bases from V and 6 from J, leaving 3 bases between them. There are 11 residues in the CDR3. CDR1 is SGHAT and CDR2 is FQNNGV in the germline V gene. CDR3 nucleotide sequence: TGTGCCAGCAGCTTAGACAGCGAGCAGTACTTC. Translated: CASSLDSEQYF.

The chain carries TRBV18 and TRBJ2-1; 8 positions match TRBD2. The CDR3 sequence is 16 residues long. Germline-derived CDR1 and CDR2 are KGHSH and LQKENI. V dropped 8 bases and J dropped 9; count of bases not matched to a gene: 18. The CDR3: CASACPAGGSYSEQFF. CDR3 in DNA: TGTGCCAGCGCGTGTCCGGCGGGAGGTAGTTATAGTGAGCAGTTCTTC.

This clone was seen only once. V and J are TRBV5-4 and TRBJ2-7, with D maybe TRBD1 (5 bases). V was trimmed by 0 bases and J by 5 bases, leaving 12 bases between them. Germline V gene lookup returns CDR1 SGHNT and CDR2 YYREEE (reference sequence). The CDR3 extends over 14 amino acids. The CDR3 DNA follows: TGTGCCAGCAGCTTGGAGGGCAGGGCCAACGAGCAGTACTTC. Translated, it gives CASSLEGRANEQYF.

The CDR3 here is CASSVTTGAQEQYF. The DNA of the CDR3 is TGTGCCAGCAGTGTCACTACAGGGGCGCAAGAGCAGTACTTC. The chain is built from TRBV6-4 and TRBJ2-7; 7 bases map to TRBD1. The CDR3 has 14 amino acids. V lost 4 bases to trimming and J lost 7 bases; unmatched junction nucleotides: 10. Germline lookup yields CDR1 MRHNA and CDR2 SNTAGT.

Here the CDR3 reads CASSTQSTDTQYF. CDR3 in DNA: TGTGCCAGTAGTACTCAGTCCACAGATACGCAGTATTTT. V usage is TRBV19 and J usage is TRBJ2-3; no firm D call. CDR1 is LNHDA, CDR2 SQIVND, per germline (reference sequence). There are 13 residues in the CDR3. The ends were cut back, 4 bases at V and 2 bases at J, with 7 bases in the middle.

V is TRBV27 and J is TRBJ1-3; D may be TRBD1 (5 bases). V was clipped by 2 bases and J by 3 bases, with 8 bases between them. This CDR3 is 14 amino acids long. Germline assignment: CDR1 MNHEY and CDR2 SMNVEV (reference sequence). The CDR3: CASSLQGYGNTIYF. The CDR3 nucleotides read TGTGCCAGCAGTTTACAGGGATATGGAAACACCATATATTTT.

This chain joins TRBV4-2 and TRBJ1-2; D is possibly TRBD1 (6 bases). This CDR3 is built from 18 residues. Germline V lookup: CDR1 LGHNA, CDR2 YNFKEQ. Trimming took off 0 bases at V and 8 bases at J, with 25 bases between the two ends. As DNA, the CDR3 is TGTGCCAGCAGCCAAGATTGGGTTACCCCTTCGGGGGCGTACGGCTACACCTTC. Its translation: CASSQDWVTPSGAYGYTF.

The chain combines TRBV6-1 with TRBJ1-5; 8 bases align to TRBD1. The germline CDR1 and CDR2 sequences are MNHNS and SASEGT. This CDR3 region has 14 residues. The V and J ends lost 7 bases and 6 bases, in that order; junction bases with no gene match: 8. The CDR3 sequence: CASNEGQESQPQHF. In DNA form, the CDR3 reads TGTGCCAGCAATGAGGGACAGGAAAGTCAGCCCCAGCATTTT.